The 15 T cell receptor beta chains listed next were all sequenced from one sample in a study of Tregs in tolerant kidney transplant recipients. Recipients received nonmyeloablative bone marrow transplants from related graft donors, with transient mixed chimerism. The repertoire was sequenced with immunoSEQ multiplex PCR; TCRdb's copy has only in-frame clones and lacks some. The table shows 81,000 or so clones, with roughly nine tenths occurring only once. Sequenced material: CD4+ T cells from blood (PBMCs), taken 24 months after the transplant. These receptors were collected from a human patient who received a combined kidney and bone marrow transplant. Some T cells may be supplied by the graft donor.

The chain is built from TRBV7-3 and TRBJ2-3, with a weak D call TRBD2 (6 bases). Germline V gives CDR1 SGHTA, CDR2 FQGTGA. The length of the CDR3 is 16 residues. V was trimmed by 5 bases and J by 0 bases, leaving 15 bases between them. CDR3 sequence: CASSLYGGTSTDTQYF. CDR3 sequence (DNA): TGTGCCAGCAGCCTTTATGGGGGGACTAGCACAGATACGCAGTATTTT.

This clone was recorded once. This rearrangement joins TRBV15 to TRBJ1-5, with 7 bases fitting TRBD1. Germline trimming cut 1 base from V and 1 base from J; bases unmatched to any gene: 4. The germline V gene encodes CDR1 LNHNV and CDR2 YYDKDF (reference sequence). The CDR3 length is 16 residues. The CDR3 bases are TGTGCCACCAGCAGAGCTGACAGGGCCAGCAATCAGCCCCAGCATTTT. Amino acids: CATSRADRASNQPQHF.

This chain's CDR3 is CASSQDPIGRATGLVLYEQYF. The DNA of the CDR3 is TGTGCCAGCAGCCAAGACCCGATCGGGCGGGCGACAGGGCTCGTTCTGTACGAGCAGTACTTC. The gene calls are TRBV14 and TRBJ2-7, with 7 nucleotides matching TRBD1. V lost 0 bases, J lost 4 bases, and 24 bases stayed unmatched. The CDR3 is 21 amino acids. Germline V CDR1 and CDR2: SGHDN, FVKESK. Supplemented by reference TRBV14 and TRBJ2-7, the full variable domain reads EAGVTQFPSHSVIEKGQTVTLRCDPISGHDNLYWYRRVMGKEIKFLLHFVKESKQDESGMPNNRFLAERTGGTYSTLKVQPAELEDSGVYFCASSQDPIGRATGLVLYEQYFGPGTRLTVT.

This chain links TRBV10-3 with TRBJ1-3; D is ambiguous. CDR1 is ENHRY, CDR2 SYGVKD, per germline. The ends were cut back, 0 bases at V and 2 bases at J, with 17 bases in the middle. The CDR3 has 18 residues. The CDR3 reads CAISESVWQRTPGNTIYF. CDR3 bases: TGTGCCATCAGTGAGTCGGTGTGGCAGCGAACACCTGGAAACACCATATATTTT.

This chain uses TRBV6-1 with TRBJ1-2; weak D call: TRBD1 (5 bases). The CDR3 length is 13 residues. The germline gives CDR1 MNHNS, CDR2 SASEGT. V lost 6 bases and J 4 bases, leaving 12 bases between the germline ends. CDR3 DNA: TGTGCCAGCAGAGAGACAGTTGTCTATGGCTACACCTTC. This translates into CASRETVVYGYTF.

V and J are TRBV4-1 and TRBJ2-3, with 7 bases aligning to TRBD2. CDR1 and CDR2 from the germline V gene are MGHRA and YSYEKL. CDR3 length: 14 residues. Losses at the gene ends were 1 base for V and 5 bases for J; bases not matched to a gene: 3. The chain's CDR3 is CASSQGGGLDTQYF. The CDR3, as DNA: TGCGCCAGCAGCCAAGGGGGGGGGTTAGATACGCAGTATTTT.

V gene TRBV4-3 combines with J gene TRBJ1-5; tentatively, D is TRBD1 (5 bases). The CDR3 consists of 15 residues. The V end lost 0 bases, the J end lost 1 base, and 7 bases lay between the germline ends. Germline lookup yields CDR1 LGHNA and CDR2 YSLEER. Here the CDR3 reads CASSQEWGSNQPQHF. The CDR3 coding sequence is TGCGCCAGCAGCCAAGAGTGGGGCAGCAATCAGCCCCAGCATTTT.

This rearrangement joins TRBV6-5 to TRBJ2-7; no reliable D call. This CDR3 comprises 12 residues. V was clipped by 2 bases and J by 5 bases, with 7 bases between them. CDR1 is MNHEY, CDR2 SVGAGI, per germline. CDR3: CASSYGDHEQYF. In nucleotides, the CDR3 is TGTGCCAGCAGTTACGGAGACCACGAGCAGTACTTC.

In regard to this clone: The sample has other DNA sequences that encode this CDR3 too. V is TRBV7-8 and J is TRBJ1-6; D not resolved. V was clipped by 4 bases and J by 7 bases, with 8 bases between them. Germline values: CDR1 SGHVS, CDR2 FQNEAQ. This CDR3 comprises 13 residues. CDR3 in amino acids: CASSWRLNSPLHF. In nucleotides, the CDR3 is TGTGCCAGCAGCTGGCGACTGAATTCACCCCTCCACTTT.

The chain couples TRBV28 to TRBJ1-2; D gene unclear. CDR3 length: 12 amino acids. V was trimmed by 7 bases and J by 8 bases, leaving 14 bases between them. The germline CDR1 and CDR2 sequences are MDHEN and SYDVKM. Here the CDR3 DNA reads TGTGCCAGCAACGAATCAGGAAGGGGCTACACCTTC. It codes for CASNESGRGYTF.

This clone is a singleton in its sample. The chain links TRBV5-5 to TRBJ2-5; perhaps TRBD1 as D (6 bases). V lost 5 bases to trimming and J lost 4 bases, with 12 bases between them. This CDR3 is 13 amino acids long. Germline lookup yields CDR1 SGHKS and CDR2 YYEKEE (reference sequence). This CDR3 reads CASSIGGVETQYF. The CDR3 region has the DNA TGTGCCAGCAGTATAGGGGGTGTAGAGACCCAGTACTTC.

This chain joins TRBV6-1 and TRBJ1-2; 7 nucleotides line up with TRBD1. CDR1 is MNHNS, CDR2 SASEGT, per germline. Trimming took 6 bases from V and 0 from J; bases not matched to a gene: 7. The CDR3 has 15 residues. The CDR3 nucleotides read TGTGCCAGCAGCCTAAGGGGGCCCGCTAACTATGGCTACACCTTC. Residues: CASSLRGPANYGYTF.

The CDR3 bases are TGTGCCAGCAGTTACTCGGGACTAGCGGTGGAAGAGACCCAGTACTTC. It specifies CASSYSGLAVEETQYF. The V gene is TRBV6-5, the J gene TRBJ2-5, with 11 bases lining up with TRBD2. The CDR3 is 16 amino acids. V lost 0 bases and J lost 3; bases outside the gene matches: 3. Germline CDR1 reads MNHEY; CDR2 reads SVGAGI.

The chain carries TRBV5-6 and TRBJ1-2; 8 bases fit TRBD1. Germline V gene lookup returns CDR1 SGHDT and CDR2 YYEEEE. The CDR3 length is 15 residues. J lost 2 bases, V lost 1 base, and 4 bases had no gene match. CDR3 region: CASSLLTGVNYGYTF. The DNA for the CDR3 is TGTGCCAGCAGCTTGCTGACAGGGGTAAACTATGGCTACACCTTC.

The chain carries TRBV4-2 and TRBJ1-1; TRBD1 matches 8 bases. J was trimmed by 7 bases and V by 2 bases; bases with no gene match: 15. The CDR3 spans 17 residues. Germline V gene lookup returns CDR1 LGHNA and CDR2 YNFKEQ. CDR3 coding DNA: TGTGCCAGCAGCCAAAGGGGTACAGGGGGAGAGTTTAGTGAAGCTTTCTTT. Translation gives CASSQRGTGGEFSEAFF.